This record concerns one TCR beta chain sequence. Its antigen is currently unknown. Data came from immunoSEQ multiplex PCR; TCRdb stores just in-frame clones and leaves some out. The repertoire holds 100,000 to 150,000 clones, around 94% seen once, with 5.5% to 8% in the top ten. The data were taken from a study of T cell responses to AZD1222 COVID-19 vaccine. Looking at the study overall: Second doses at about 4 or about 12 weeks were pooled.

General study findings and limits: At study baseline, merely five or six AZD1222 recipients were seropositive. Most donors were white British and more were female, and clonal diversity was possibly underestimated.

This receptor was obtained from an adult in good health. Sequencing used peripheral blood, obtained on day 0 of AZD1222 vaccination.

CDR3 residues: CASPDTYGYTF. As DNA, the CDR3 is TGTGCCAGTCCGGACACCTATGGCTACACCTTC. V gene TRBV6-4 combines with J gene TRBJ1-2; D is perhaps TRBD1 (5 bases). This CDR3 spans 11 amino acids. Trimming stripped 9 bases from V and 4 bases from J, with 9 bases between. Germline V gene lookup returns CDR1 MRHNA and CDR2 SNTAGT.